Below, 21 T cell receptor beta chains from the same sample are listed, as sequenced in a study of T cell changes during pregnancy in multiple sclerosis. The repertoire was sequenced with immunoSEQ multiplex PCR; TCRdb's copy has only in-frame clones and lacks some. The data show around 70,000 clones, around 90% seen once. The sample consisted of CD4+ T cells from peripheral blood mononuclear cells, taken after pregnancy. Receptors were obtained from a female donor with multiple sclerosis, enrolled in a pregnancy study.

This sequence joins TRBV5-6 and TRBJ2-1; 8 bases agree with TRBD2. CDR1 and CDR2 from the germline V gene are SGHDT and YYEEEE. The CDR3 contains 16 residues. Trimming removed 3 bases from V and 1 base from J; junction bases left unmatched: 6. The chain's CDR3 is CASSYPSGSSYNEQFF. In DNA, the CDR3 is TGTGCCAGCAGCTATCCAAGCGGGAGTTCCTACAATGAGCAGTTCTTC.

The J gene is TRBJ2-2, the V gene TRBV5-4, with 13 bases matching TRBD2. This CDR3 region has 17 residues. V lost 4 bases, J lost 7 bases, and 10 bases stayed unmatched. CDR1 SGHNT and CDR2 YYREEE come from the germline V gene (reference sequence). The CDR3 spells CASSTGLAGVSIGELFF. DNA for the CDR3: TGTGCCAGCAGCACCGGACTAGCGGGAGTCAGTATCGGGGAGCTGTTTTTT.

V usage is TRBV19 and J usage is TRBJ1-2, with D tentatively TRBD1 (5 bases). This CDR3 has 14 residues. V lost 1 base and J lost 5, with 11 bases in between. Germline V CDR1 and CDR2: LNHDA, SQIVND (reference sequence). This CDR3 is CASSIGGDEYGYTF. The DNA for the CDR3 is TGTGCCAGTAGTATAGGCGGGGACGAGTATGGCTACACCTTC.

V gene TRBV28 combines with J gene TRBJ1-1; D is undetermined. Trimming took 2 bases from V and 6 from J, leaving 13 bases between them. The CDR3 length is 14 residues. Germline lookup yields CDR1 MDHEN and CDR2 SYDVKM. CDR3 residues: CASSLGSAGSEAFF. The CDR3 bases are TGTGCCAGCAGTTTAGGGTCGGCGGGGTCTGAAGCTTTCTTT.

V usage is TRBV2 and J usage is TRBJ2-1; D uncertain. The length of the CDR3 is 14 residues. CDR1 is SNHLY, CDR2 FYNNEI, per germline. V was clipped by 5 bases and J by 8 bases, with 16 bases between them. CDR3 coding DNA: TGTGCCAGCAGTCTGAGGAGCCAGATCTATGAGCAGTTCTTC. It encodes CASSLRSQIYEQFF.

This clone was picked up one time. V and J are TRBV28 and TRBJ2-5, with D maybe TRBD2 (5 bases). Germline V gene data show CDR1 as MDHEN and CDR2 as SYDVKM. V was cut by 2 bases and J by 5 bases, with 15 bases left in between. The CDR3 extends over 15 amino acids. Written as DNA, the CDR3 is TGTGCCAGCAGTTTAGGTTCCGGGATTTCGGAGACCCAGTACTTC. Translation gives CASSLGSGISETQYF.

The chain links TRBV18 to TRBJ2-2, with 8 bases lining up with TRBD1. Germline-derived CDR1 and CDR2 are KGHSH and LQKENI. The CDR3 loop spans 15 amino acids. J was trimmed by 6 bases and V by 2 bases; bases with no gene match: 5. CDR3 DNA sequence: TGTGCCAGCTCACCAGACAGGGGTAGCGCCGGGGAGCTGTTTTTT. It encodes CASSPDRGSAGELFF. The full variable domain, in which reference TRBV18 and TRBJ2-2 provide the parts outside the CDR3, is NAGVMQNPRHLVRRRGQEARLRCSPMKGHSHVYWYRQLPEEGLKFMVYLQKENIIDESGMPKERFSAEFPKEGPSILRIQQVVRGDSAAYFCASSPDRGSAGELFFGEGSRLTVL.

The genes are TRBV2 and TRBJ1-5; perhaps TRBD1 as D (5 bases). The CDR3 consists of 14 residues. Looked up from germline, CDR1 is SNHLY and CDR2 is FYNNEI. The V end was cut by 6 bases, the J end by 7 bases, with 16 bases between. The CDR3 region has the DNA TGTGCCAGCAGCCTATCGAACAGGCGGCAGCCCCAGCATTTT. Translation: CASSLSNRRQPQHF.

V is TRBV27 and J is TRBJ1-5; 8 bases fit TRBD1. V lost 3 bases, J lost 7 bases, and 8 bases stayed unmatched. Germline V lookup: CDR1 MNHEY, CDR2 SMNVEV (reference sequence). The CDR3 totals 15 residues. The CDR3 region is CASSLGVTGDQPQHF. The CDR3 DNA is TGTGCCAGCAGTTTGGGGGTGACAGGGGACCAGCCCCAGCATTTT.

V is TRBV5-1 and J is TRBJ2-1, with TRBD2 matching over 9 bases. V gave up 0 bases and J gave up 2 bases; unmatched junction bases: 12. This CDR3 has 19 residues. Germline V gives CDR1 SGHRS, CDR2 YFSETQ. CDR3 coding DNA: TGCGCCAGCAGCTTGGCCCCCGGTTGGGGCGGGAGGGCCTACAATGAGCAGTTCTTC. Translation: CASSLAPGWGGRAYNEQFF.

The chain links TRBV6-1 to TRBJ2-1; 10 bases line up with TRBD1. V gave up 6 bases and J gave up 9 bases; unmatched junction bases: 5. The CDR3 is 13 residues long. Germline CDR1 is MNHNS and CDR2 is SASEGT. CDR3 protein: CASSLDRGLEQFF. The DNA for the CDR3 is TGTGCCAGCAGCCTTGACAGGGGGCTTGAGCAGTTCTTC.

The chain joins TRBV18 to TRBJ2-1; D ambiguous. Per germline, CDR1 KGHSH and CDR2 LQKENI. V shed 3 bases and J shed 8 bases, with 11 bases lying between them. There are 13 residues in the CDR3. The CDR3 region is CASSPPGVDEQFF. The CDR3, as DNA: TGTGCCAGCTCACCCCCCGGAGTCGATGAGCAGTTCTTC.

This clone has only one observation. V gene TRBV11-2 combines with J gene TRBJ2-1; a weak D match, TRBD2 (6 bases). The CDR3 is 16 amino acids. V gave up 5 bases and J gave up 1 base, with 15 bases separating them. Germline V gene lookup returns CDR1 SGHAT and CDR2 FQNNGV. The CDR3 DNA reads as TGTGCCAGCAGCCACATCCGCGGGGCGTCCTACAATGAGCAGTTCTTC. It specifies CASSHIRGASYNEQFF.

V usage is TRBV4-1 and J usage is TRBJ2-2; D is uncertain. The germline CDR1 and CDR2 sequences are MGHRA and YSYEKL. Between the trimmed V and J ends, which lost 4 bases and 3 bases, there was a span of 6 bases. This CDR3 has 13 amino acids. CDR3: CASSPPYTGELFF. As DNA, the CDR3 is TGCGCCAGCAGCCCCCCGTACACCGGGGAGCTGTTTTTT.

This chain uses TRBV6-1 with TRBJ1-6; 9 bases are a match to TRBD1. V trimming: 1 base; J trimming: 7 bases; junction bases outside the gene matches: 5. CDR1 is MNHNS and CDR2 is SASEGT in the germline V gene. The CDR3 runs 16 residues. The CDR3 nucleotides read TGTGCCAGCAGTGAAGAGGGGACAGGGAGAAATTCACCCCTCCACTTT. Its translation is CASSEEGTGRNSPLHF.

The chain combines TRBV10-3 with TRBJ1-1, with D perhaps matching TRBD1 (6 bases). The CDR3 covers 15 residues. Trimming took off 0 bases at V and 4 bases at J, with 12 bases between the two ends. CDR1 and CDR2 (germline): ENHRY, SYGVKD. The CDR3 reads CAISESREGGTEAFF. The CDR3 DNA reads TGTGCCATCAGTGAGTCGAGGGAGGGGGGCACTGAAGCTTTCTTT.

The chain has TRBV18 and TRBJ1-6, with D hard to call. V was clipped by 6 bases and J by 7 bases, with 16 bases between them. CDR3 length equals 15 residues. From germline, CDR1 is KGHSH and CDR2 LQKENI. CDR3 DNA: TGTGCCAGCTCCCTGGAGGGAGGGTTGAATTCACCCCTCCACTTT. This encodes CASSLEGGLNSPLHF.

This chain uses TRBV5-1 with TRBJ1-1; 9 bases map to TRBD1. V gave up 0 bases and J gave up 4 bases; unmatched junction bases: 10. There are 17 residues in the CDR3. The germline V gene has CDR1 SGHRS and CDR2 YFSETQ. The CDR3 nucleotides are TGCGCCAGCAGCTTGGTCCCGGGACAGGGAGGGGGCACTGAAGCTTTCTTT. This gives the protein CASSLVPGQGGGTEAFF.

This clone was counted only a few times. The CDR3 nucleotides read TGCAGGCTCGGGAGGGGCACTGAAGCTTTCTTT. Amino acid sequence: CRLGRGTEAFF. The chain joins TRBV20-1 to TRBJ1-1; a weak D match, TRBD1 (5 bases). Germline V lookup: CDR1 DFQATT, CDR2 SNEGSKA (reference sequence). CDR3 length equals 11 residues.

CDR3 in DNA: TGTGCCAGCAGCCCCAGCGGGAGTTCGGACAATGAGCAGTTCTTC. Amino acids: CASSPSGSSDNEQFF. This sequence joins TRBV28 and TRBJ2-1, with 8 bases fitting TRBD2. This CDR3 spans 15 amino acids. J lost 5 bases, V lost 6 bases, and 9 bases had no gene match. Germline V gene data show CDR1 as MDHEN and CDR2 as SYDVKM.

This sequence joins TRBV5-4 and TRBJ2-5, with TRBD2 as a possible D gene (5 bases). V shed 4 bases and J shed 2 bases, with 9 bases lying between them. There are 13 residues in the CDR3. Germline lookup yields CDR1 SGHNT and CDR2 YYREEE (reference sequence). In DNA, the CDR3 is TGTGCCAGCAGCCGAAGCGGTCAAGAGACCCAGTACTTC. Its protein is CASSRSGQETQYF.